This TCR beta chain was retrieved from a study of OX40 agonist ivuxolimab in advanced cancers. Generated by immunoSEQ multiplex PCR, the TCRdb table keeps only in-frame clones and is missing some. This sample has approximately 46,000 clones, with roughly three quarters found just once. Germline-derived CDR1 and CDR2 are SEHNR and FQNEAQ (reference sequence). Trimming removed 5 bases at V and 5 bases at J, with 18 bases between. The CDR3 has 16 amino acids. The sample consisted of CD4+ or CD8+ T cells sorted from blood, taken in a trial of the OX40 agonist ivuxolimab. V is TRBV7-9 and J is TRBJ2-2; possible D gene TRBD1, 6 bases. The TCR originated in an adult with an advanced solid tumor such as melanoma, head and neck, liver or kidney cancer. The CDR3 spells CASSPQGTVRTGELFF. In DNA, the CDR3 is TGTGCCAGCAGCCCCCAGGGGACGGTGCGAACCGGGGAGCTGTTTTTT.